This TCR beta chain was identified during a study of shared clonotypes between healthy human individuals. In regard to this clone: Its specificity is not known.

CD4+ cell separation produced CD45RA+ naive and CD45RA-negative memory subsets. Points from the study as a whole: The study found about 5% of naive CD4 clonotypes shared across a few donors. Clonotype sharing among the donors was expected to vary with sequencing depth.

From germline, CDR1 is LGHNA and CDR2 YNFKEQ. The CDR3 has 13 amino acids. J lost 6 bases, V lost 8 bases, and 8 bases had no gene match. At a deep level, the assay was run. The data were produced by immunoSEQ multiplex PCR, yet TCRdb's version contains in-frame clones alone and is incomplete. The sample has 300,000 to 400,000 clones, roughly 70% seen once. This receptor was identified in a man younger than 45 in good health. The specimen was memory CD4+ T cells sorted from blood. Subset described: CD45RA-negative fraction. V usage is TRBV4-2 and J usage is TRBJ1-2; TRBD1 agrees at 8 bases. The CDR3 loop is CASGQGSVDGYTF. The DNA of the CDR3 is TGTGCCAGCGGACAGGGAAGTGTGGATGGCTACACCTTC.